This entry lists 22 T cell receptor beta chains sequenced from one sample in a study of T cells in localized non-small cell lung cancer. Here immunoSEQ multiplex PCR was the method, and the copy in TCRdb shows in-frame clones only, minus some. The sample consists of some 16,000 clones, around nine tenths of them appearing once. The sequencing used peripheral blood, collected before any cancer treatment. The origin of the receptors is a female donor over 55 with stage III squamous cell lung carcinoma.

The rearrangement joins TRBV5-4 to TRBJ2-1, with 15 positions matching TRBD2. Germline CDR1 SGHNT, CDR2 YYREEE (reference sequence). V trimming: 4 bases; J trimming: 2 bases; junction bases outside the gene matches: 4. The CDR3 contains 17 residues. The CDR3 loop reads CASSAGLAGGPYNEQFF. DNA of the CDR3: TGTGCCAGCAGCGCCGGACTAGCGGGGGGGCCCTACAATGAGCAGTTCTTC.

The chain is built from TRBV7-9 and TRBJ2-7, with 11 positions matching TRBD2. J lost 6 bases, V lost 1 base, and 2 bases had no gene match. Germline V lookup: CDR1 SEHNR, CDR2 FQNEAQ (reference sequence). The CDR3 is 14 residues long. The CDR3 is CASSLGGLAGEQYF. As DNA, the CDR3 is TGTGCCAGCAGCTTAGGTGGACTAGCGGGCGAGCAGTACTTC.

The gene calls are TRBV7-6 and TRBJ1-2; D is possibly TRBD1 (5 bases). This CDR3 is built from 15 residues. CDR1 SGHVS and CDR2 FNYEAQ come from the germline V gene. Trimming pared 5 bases from V and 2 bases from J, leaving 15 bases between. The DNA for the CDR3 is TGTGCCAGCAGCCCGGGGCAGTCTCCAAACTATGGCTACACCTTC. Its translation: CASSPGQSPNYGYTF.

The rearrangement joins TRBV27 to TRBJ2-1; 7 bases match TRBD2. CDR3 size: 13 residues. The ends lost 3 bases at V and 8 bases at J; junction bases unmatched: 4. CDR1 and CDR2 from the germline V gene are MNHEY and SMNVEV (reference sequence). In DNA form, the CDR3 reads TGTGCCAGCAGTTTTCAACGGGGGGATGAGCAGTTCTTC. It encodes CASSFQRGDEQFF.

This chain connects TRBV29-1 to TRBJ2-2, with a tentative D call TRBD1 (7 bases). The germline V gene encodes CDR1 SQVTM and CDR2 ANQGSEA. Between the trimmed V and J ends, which lost 6 bases and 1 base, there was a span of 12 bases. CDR3 length: 14 residues. The CDR3 protein is CSVGGQLNTGELFF. In DNA, the CDR3 is TGCAGCGTGGGGGGACAGCTGAACACCGGGGAGCTGTTTTTT.

V and J are TRBV2 and TRBJ2-7; the match to TRBD2 covers 13 bases. The CDR3 spans 15 residues. V shed 9 bases, J shed 4 bases, and the junction held 9 bases outside the gene matches. Germline V gives CDR1 SNHLY, CDR2 FYNNEI. Written as DNA, the CDR3 is TGTGCCAGTCAGATGACTAGCGGGGGGTCGTACGAGCAGTACTTC. Protein: CASQMTSGGSYEQYF.

V and J are TRBV7-9 and TRBJ1-1; 8 bases agree with TRBD1. CDR3 size: 13 residues. V lost 2 bases, J lost 4 bases, and 0 bases stayed unmatched. Per the germline V gene, CDR1 is SEHNR and CDR2 is FQNEAQ (reference sequence). CDR3: CASSLQGATEAFF. The CDR3 DNA reads as TGTGCCAGCAGCTTACAGGGGGCCACTGAAGCTTTCTTT.

The chain has TRBV5-8 and TRBJ2-4; TRBD2 agrees at 7 bases. The V gene end was trimmed by 4 bases and the J gene end by 0 bases; junction bases not matched to a gene: 19. In germline, CDR1 is SGHTS, CDR2 YDEGEE. The CDR3 sequence is 20 residues long. The chain's CDR3 is CASSLLGAGLTLLAKNIQYF. The CDR3 coding sequence is TGTGCCAGCAGCCTTCTGGGAGCGGGACTTACTCTCCTAGCCAAAAACATTCAGTACTTC.

The CDR3 spells CASSRTRGERDIQYF. For the CDR3, the DNA is TGTGCCAGCAGCCGAACCCGGGGGGAGCGTGACATTCAGTACTTC. The chain recombines TRBV7-9 with TRBJ2-4; TRBD2 matches at 7 bases. From germline, CDR1 is SEHNR and CDR2 FQNEAQ (reference sequence). The CDR3 is 15 amino acids. With 5 bases clipped from V and 8 bases from J, the junction kept 12 bases outside the gene matches.

This chain connects TRBV30 to TRBJ1-3; D not certain. Germline CDR1 reads GTSNPN; CDR2 reads SVGIG (reference sequence). The length of the CDR3 is 15 residues. The germline V and J ends were trimmed by 0 bases and 0 bases, with 9 bases remaining between them. Here the CDR3 DNA reads TGTGCCTGGAGTGTATTGAATCTCTCTGGAAACACCATATATTTT. This translates into CAWSVLNLSGNTIYF.

DNA for the CDR3: TGTGCCAGCAGACCCGGGACAGACTACGAGCAGTACTTC. Amino acids: CASRPGTDYEQYF. The rearrangement links TRBV27 to TRBJ2-7; 7 bases are shared with TRBD1. V lost 6 bases, J lost 3 bases, and 5 bases stayed unmatched. The CDR3 has 13 amino acids. Germline-derived CDR1 and CDR2 are MNHEY and SMNVEV (reference sequence).

The chain combines TRBV28 with TRBJ2-7; D is unclear. Germline assignment: CDR1 MDHEN and CDR2 SYDVKM. The CDR3 runs 14 residues. V was cut by 4 bases and J by 2 bases, with 12 bases left in between. CDR3 loop: CASSSYMIPYEQYF. The CDR3 DNA reads as TGTGCCAGCAGTTCCTACATGATTCCCTACGAGCAGTACTTC.

In this sample, this clone turned up once. This chain connects TRBV2 to TRBJ2-5; TRBD1 might be the D (6 bases). The length of the CDR3 is 14 residues. The V gene's germline CDR1 is SNHLY and CDR2 FYNNEI. Trimming took off 7 bases at V and 0 bases at J, with 12 bases between the two ends. As DNA, the CDR3 is TGTGCCAGCAAGGGCAGGGGACACCAAGAGACCCAGTACTTC. It is translated as CASKGRGHQETQYF.

This clone was found once. This chain connects TRBV2 to TRBJ2-4; no clear D. This CDR3 comprises 15 residues. Trimming cost V 6 bases and J 0 bases, with 12 bases left between them. In germline, CDR1 is SNHLY, CDR2 FYNNEI. The CDR3 loop reads CASSGQVLAKNIQYF. CDR3 DNA sequence: TGTGCCAGCAGCGGTCAGGTTCTAGCCAAAAACATTCAGTACTTC.

The chain couples TRBV6-1 to TRBJ2-3; 12 bases fit TRBD2. Trimming cost V 3 bases and J 3 bases; bases outside gene matches: 1. This CDR3 is built from 15 residues. Germline CDR1 and CDR2: MNHNS and SASEGT. Written as DNA, the CDR3 is TGTGCCAGCAGTGATGGACTAGCGGGAACAGATACGCAGTATTTT. Translated: CASSDGLAGTDTQYF.

The chain couples TRBV5-1 to TRBJ1-2; 7 bases are a match to TRBD1. The CDR3 spans 16 residues. V trimming: 4 bases; J trimming: 4 bases; junction bases outside the gene matches: 13. Germline-derived CDR1 and CDR2 are SGHRS and YFSETQ. This chain's CDR3 is CASSPGQRPVIYGYTF. CDR3 coding DNA: TGCGCCAGCAGCCCGGGACAGCGGCCCGTGATCTATGGCTACACCTTC.

CDR3 coding DNA: TGTGCCAGCAGCGCCTGGGACACGGCGGCTGGCTACACCTTC. Its protein product is CASSAWDTAAGYTF. V usage is TRBV7-6 and J usage is TRBJ1-2; TRBD1 is a possible D gene (6 bases). Germline CDR1 is SGHVS and CDR2 is FNYEAQ. V was clipped by 5 bases and J by 7 bases, with 17 bases between them. This CDR3 spans 14 amino acids.

V usage is TRBV5-6 and J usage is TRBJ2-3, with TRBD2 as a possible D gene (5 bases). Looked up from germline, CDR1 is SGHDT and CDR2 is YYEEEE. This CDR3 has 17 residues. V was cut by 3 bases and J by 6 bases, with 23 bases left in between. The chain's CDR3 is CASSSFLQEAKWDTQYF. CDR3 nucleotides: TGTGCCAGCAGCTCTTTCCTTCAGGAGGCGAAATGGGATACGCAGTATTTT.

The rearrangement joins TRBV11-2 to TRBJ1-1; D is perhaps TRBD1 (5 bases). Germline CDR1 and CDR2: SGHAT and FQNNGV. This CDR3 contains 15 residues. The germline V and J ends were trimmed by 5 bases and 4 bases, with 17 bases remaining between them. The CDR3 DNA reads TGTGCCAGCAGCCCCGGCCCAGGGCGGAGCACTGAAGCTTTCTTT. It translates to CASSPGPGRSTEAFF.

The rearrangement links TRBV9 to TRBJ1-2; 7 bases agree with TRBD1. The CDR3 consists of 17 residues. Per germline, CDR1 SGDLS and CDR2 YYNGEE. V lost 4 bases to trimming and J lost 2 bases; unmatched junction nucleotides: 14. Written as DNA, the CDR3 is TGTGCCAGCAGCAAGAGGGACAGCCAGATCCTAAACTATGGCTACACCTTC. Residues: CASSKRDSQILNYGYTF.

The gene calls are TRBV7-2 and TRBJ2-1, with D possibly being TRBD2 (7 bases). CDR3 length: 14 residues. Germline CDR1 SGHTA, CDR2 FQGNSA. With 5 bases removed from V and 7 bases from J, the gap between germline ends came to 15 bases. The CDR3 DNA follows: TGTGCCAGCAGCAGAGAGGGGGGGAAGAATGAGCAGTTCTTC. Translation gives CASSREGGKNEQFF.

The CDR3 bases are TGTGCCAGCAGCCACGGGATACAGGGTCAAGAGACCCAGTACTTC. Protein: CASSHGIQGQETQYF. The rearrangement uses TRBV4-2 and TRBJ2-5, with D possibly TRBD1 on 6 matching bases. Trimming took off 3 bases at V and 2 bases at J, with 13 bases between the two ends. Germline V gene sequence: CDR1 LGHNA, CDR2 YNFKEQ. The CDR3 runs 15 residues.